The rows below give T cell receptor beta chains drawn from one sample of a study of shared clonotypes between healthy human individuals. The protocol was immunoSEQ multiplex PCR, while the TCRdb copy is restricted to in-frame clones and leaves out a portion. The table has 450,000 to 700,000 clones, 95% to 96% seen once. Input material: naive CD8+ T cells sorted from blood. These receptors were taken from a woman aged 25 to 39 in good health. Each CDR3 is given with its conserved first and last residue. Each record gives: V gene, CDR3 protein.

>TRBV30
CAWSAGTGYEQYF
>TRBV10-3
CAIGSDTDTQYF
>TRBV19
CASSIVQGSTDTQYF
>TRBV5-4
CASSRLAGPLYTGELFF
>TRBV5-4
CASSLEREGYNEQFF
>TRBV6-6
CASSYELFKGNTIYF
>TRBV28
CASSIWENVYEQYF
>TRBV7-9
CASSSHGGPYEQYF
>TRBV11-2
CASSLKRDRVSNEQFF
>TRBV2
CASSERDSGKFLGETQYF
>TRBV27
CASSLLSGDEQFF
>TRBV5-5
CASSLFTSGVTDTQYF